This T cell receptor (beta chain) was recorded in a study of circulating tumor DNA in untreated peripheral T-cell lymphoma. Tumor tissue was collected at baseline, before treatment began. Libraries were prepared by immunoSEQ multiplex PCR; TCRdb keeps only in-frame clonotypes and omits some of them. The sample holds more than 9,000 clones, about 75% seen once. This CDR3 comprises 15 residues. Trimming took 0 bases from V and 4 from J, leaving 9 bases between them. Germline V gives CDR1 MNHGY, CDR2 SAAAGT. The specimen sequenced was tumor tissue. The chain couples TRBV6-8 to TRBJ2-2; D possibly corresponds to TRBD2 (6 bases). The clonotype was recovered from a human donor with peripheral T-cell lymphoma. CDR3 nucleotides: TGTGCCAGCAGTTACTCCCTAGCGAGCACCGGGGAGCTGTTTTTT. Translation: CASSYSLASTGELFF.